This T cell receptor beta chain was profiled in a study of technical replicates of blood from a few donors. Trimming at V came to 6 bases and at J to 8 bases, leaving 11 bases not matched to a gene. Germline V gene sequence: CDR1 SNHLY, CDR2 FYNNEI. The CDR3 runs 15 residues. TCRdb's copy holds only in-frame clones and misses some; the assay was immunoSEQ multiplex PCR. The sample lists over 50,000 clones, about 94% seen once, with 4.2% in the top ten. V usage is TRBV2 and J usage is TRBJ1-4; TRBD1 aligns across 8 bases. The specimen sequenced was PBMCs. The origin of this receptor is a human donor in good health. Some clones in this sample may be carry-over from other donors' samples. CDR3 sequence reads: CASRERAGGIEKLFF. In DNA form, the CDR3 reads TGTGCCAGCAGAGAGAGGGCAGGGGGCATCGAAAAACTGTTTTTT.